This is a list of T cell receptor beta chains from one sample in a study of T cells in Graves' hyperthyroidism and ophthalmopathy. TCRdb called the multiplex PCR reads again in MiXCR, with one record for every CDR3 protein. Here the sample spans about 590,000 distinct CDR3 sequences, approximately 15% being singletons. The sample comprised blood. All receptors come from a young woman with Graves' ophthalmopathy. CDR3s include the opening cysteine and the closing phenylalanine or tryptophan. A D gene is named only where the DNA matches it firmly. The size of a clone is reported for some rows only, either as once, few or many, or as a class for expanded clones.

v_gene: TRBV28
d_gene: TRBD2
j_gene: TRBJ2-1
abundance: -
CDR3aa: CASIGGGDNEQFF
CDR3nt: TGTGCCAGCATCGGGGGAGGGGACAATGAGCAGTTCTTC

v_gene: TRBV6-2/TRBV6-3
d_gene: -
j_gene: TRBJ2-7
abundance: -
CDR3aa: CASSYGSGVDSYEQYF
CDR3nt: TGTGCCAGCAGTTATGGGTCAGGGGTGGACTCCTACGAGCAGTACTTC

v_gene: TRBV12-3/TRBV12-4
d_gene: -
j_gene: TRBJ1-2
abundance: many
CDR3aa: CASSLARNYGYTF
CDR3nt: TGTGCCAGCAGTTTAGCGCGGAACTATGGCTACACCTTC

v_gene: TRBV29-1
d_gene: -
j_gene: TRBJ2-1
abundance: -
CDR3aa: CSIEGGYYNEQFF
CDR3nt: TGCAGCATAGAAGGGGGATACTACAATGAGCAGTTCTTC

v_gene: TRBV7-9
d_gene: -
j_gene: TRBJ2-6
abundance: -
CDR3aa: CASSSWMYIVSGANVLTF
CDR3nt: TGTGCCAGCAGCTCTTGGATGTACATTGTCTCTGGGGCCAACGTCCTGACTTTC

v_gene: TRBV9
d_gene: TRBD2
j_gene: TRBJ2-7
abundance: many
CDR3aa: CASSVDFAGGYEQYF
CDR3nt: TGTGCCAGCAGCGTAGACTTCGCGGGAGGCTACGAGCAGTACTTC

v_gene: TRBV6-2/TRBV6-3
d_gene: TRBD2
j_gene: TRBJ2-7
abundance: -
CDR3aa: CASETSGATYEQYF
CDR3nt: TGTGCCAGCGAAACTAGCGGAGCTACCTACGAGCAGTACTTC

v_gene: TRBV6-1
d_gene: TRBD2
j_gene: TRBJ2-2
abundance: many
CDR3aa: CASRAGEVTGELFF
CDR3nt: TGTGCCAGCAGGGCGGGAGAAGTCACCGGGGAGCTGTTTTTT

v_gene: TRBV7-8
d_gene: -
j_gene: TRBJ1-5
abundance: -
CDR3aa: CASSWGRVISNQPQHF
CDR3nt: TGTGCCAGCAGCTGGGGCAGGGTGATAAGCAATCAGCCCCAGCATTTT

v_gene: TRBV9
d_gene: TRBD2
j_gene: TRBJ2-1
abundance: many
CDR3aa: CASSVVKLAGYNEQFF
CDR3nt: TGTGCCAGCAGCGTAGTCAAACTAGCGGGGTACAATGAGCAGTTCTTC